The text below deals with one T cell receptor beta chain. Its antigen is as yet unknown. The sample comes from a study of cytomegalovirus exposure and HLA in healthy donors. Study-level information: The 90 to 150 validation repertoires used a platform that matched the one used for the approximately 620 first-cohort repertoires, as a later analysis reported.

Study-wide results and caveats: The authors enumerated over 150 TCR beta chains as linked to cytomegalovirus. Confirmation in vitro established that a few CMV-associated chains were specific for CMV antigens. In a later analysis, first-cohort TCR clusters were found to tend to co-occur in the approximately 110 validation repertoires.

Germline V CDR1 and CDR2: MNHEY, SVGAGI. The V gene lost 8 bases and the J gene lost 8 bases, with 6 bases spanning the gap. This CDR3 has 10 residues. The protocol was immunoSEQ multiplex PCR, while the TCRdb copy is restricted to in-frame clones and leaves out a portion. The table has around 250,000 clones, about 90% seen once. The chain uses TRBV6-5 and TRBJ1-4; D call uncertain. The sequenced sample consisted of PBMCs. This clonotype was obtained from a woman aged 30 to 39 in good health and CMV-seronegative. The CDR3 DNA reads TGTGCCAGCGGTGAGGAAAAACTGTTTTTT. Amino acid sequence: CASGEEKLFF.